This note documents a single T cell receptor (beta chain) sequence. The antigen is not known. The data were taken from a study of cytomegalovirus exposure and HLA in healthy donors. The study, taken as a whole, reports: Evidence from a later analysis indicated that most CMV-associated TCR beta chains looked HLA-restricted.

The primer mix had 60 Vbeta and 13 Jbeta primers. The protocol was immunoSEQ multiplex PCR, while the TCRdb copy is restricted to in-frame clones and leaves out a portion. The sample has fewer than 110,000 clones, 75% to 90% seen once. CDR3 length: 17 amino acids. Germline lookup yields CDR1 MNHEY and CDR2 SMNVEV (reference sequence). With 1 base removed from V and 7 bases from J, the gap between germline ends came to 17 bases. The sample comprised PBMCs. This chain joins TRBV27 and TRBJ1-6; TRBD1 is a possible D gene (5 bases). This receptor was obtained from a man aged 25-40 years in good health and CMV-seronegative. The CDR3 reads CASSLLPRGAGNSPLHF. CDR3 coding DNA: TGTGCCAGCAGTTTATTACCTCGTGGGGCCGGGAATTCACCCCTCCACTTT.